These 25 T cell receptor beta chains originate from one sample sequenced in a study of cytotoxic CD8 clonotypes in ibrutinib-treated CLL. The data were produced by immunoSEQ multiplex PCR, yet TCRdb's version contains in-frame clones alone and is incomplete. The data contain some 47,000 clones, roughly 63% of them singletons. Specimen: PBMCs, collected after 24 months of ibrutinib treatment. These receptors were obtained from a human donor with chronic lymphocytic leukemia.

The DNA of the CDR3 is TGTGCCAGTAGTATAGAATCCTCTAGCGGGGAGACCCAGTACTTC. This gives the protein CASSIESSSGETQYF. The chain employs TRBV19 and TRBJ2-5; TRBD2 matches at 8 bases. The germline gives CDR1 LNHDA, CDR2 SQIVND (reference sequence). There are 15 residues in the CDR3. V lost 0 bases to trimming and J lost 5 bases; unmatched junction nucleotides: 5.

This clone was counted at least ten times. The CDR3 DNA follows: TGTGCCAGCAGCTTTGGACTAGACTCCTACAATGAGCAGTTCTTC. As protein: CASSFGLDSYNEQFF. The V gene is TRBV7-3, the J gene TRBJ2-1, with 7 bases fitting TRBD2. Germline loops: CDR1 SGHTA, CDR2 FQGTGA. V gave up 3 bases and J gave up 0 bases; unmatched junction bases: 2. The CDR3 totals 15 residues.

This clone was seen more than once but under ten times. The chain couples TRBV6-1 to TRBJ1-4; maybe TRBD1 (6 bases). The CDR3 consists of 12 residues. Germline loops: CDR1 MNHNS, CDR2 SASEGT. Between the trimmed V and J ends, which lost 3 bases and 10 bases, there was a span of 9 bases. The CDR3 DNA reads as TGTGCCAGCAGTGACAGGGGACGAAAACTGTTTTTT. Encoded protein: CASSDRGRKLFF.

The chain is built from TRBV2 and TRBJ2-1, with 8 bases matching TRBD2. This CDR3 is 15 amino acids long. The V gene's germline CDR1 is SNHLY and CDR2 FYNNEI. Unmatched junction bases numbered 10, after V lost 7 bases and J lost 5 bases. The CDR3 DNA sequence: TGTGCCAGCACCCCCTCGGCGGGGGGTAACAATGAGCAGTTCTTC. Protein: CASTPSAGGNNEQFF. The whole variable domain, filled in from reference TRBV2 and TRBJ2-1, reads EPEVTQTPSHQVTQMGQEVILRCVPISNHLYFYWYRQILGQKVEFLVSFYNNEISEKSEIFDDQFSVERPDGSNFTLKIRSTKLEDSAMYFCASTPSAGGNNEQFFGPGTRLTVL.

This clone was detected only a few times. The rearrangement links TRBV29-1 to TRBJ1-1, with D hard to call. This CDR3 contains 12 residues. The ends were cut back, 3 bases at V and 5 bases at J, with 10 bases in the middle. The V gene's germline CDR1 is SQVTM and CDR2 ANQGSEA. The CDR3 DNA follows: TGCAGCGTTGAGCCGGGGAGGACTGAAGCTTTCTTT. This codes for CSVEPGRTEAFF.

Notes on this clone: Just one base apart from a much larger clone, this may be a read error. CDR3 residues: CASSYTDTQYF. CDR3 in DNA: TGTGCCAGCAGCTACACAGATACGCAGTATTTT. The chain joins TRBV9 to TRBJ2-3; D not certain. Germline lookup yields CDR1 SGDLS and CDR2 YYNGEE. V gave up 4 bases and J gave up 2 bases, with 2 bases separating them. The CDR3 consists of 11 residues.

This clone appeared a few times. The CDR3 nucleotides are TGTGCCAGTAGTAGAGGCTCGGAAGCTTTCTTT. Residues: CASSRGSEAFF. V and J are TRBV19 and TRBJ1-1; D ambiguous. The CDR3 is 11 residues long. The V gene lost 4 bases and the J gene lost 8 bases, with 8 bases spanning the gap. Germline values: CDR1 LNHDA, CDR2 SQIVND (reference sequence).

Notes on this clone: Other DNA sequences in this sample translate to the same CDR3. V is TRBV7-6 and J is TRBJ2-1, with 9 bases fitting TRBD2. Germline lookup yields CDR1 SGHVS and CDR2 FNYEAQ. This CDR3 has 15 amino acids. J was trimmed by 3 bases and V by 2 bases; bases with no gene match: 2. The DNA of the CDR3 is TGTGCCAGCAGCTTACGACTAGCGGACTACAATGAGCAGTTCTTC. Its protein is CASSLRLADYNEQFF.

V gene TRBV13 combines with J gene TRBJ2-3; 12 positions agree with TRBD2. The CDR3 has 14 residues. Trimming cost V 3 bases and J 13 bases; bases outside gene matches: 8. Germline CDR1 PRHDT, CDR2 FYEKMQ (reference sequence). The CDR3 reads CASSLVLAGGPKYF. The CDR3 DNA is TGTGCCAGCAGCTTGGTCCTAGCGGGGGGGCCGAAGTATTTT.

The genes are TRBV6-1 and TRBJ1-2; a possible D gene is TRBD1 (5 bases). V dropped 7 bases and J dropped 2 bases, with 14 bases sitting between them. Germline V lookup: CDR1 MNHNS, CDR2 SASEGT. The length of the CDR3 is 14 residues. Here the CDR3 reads CASIGGTGNYGYTF. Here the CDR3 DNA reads TGTGCCAGCATCGGTGGGACGGGAAACTATGGCTACACCTTC.

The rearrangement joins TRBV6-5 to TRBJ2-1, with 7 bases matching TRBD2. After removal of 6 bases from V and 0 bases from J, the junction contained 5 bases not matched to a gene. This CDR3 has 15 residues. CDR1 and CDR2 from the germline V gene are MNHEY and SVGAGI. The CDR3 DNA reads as TGTGCCAGCAGCTTTGGACTAGACTCCTACAATGAGCAGTTCTTC. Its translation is CASSFGLDSYNEQFF.

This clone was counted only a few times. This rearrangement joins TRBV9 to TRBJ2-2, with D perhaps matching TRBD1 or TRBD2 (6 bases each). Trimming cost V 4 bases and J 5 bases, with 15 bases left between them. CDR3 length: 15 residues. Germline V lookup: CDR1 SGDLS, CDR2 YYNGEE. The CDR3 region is CASSPGGGRTGELFF. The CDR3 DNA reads TGTGCCAGCAGCCCTGGAGGGGGAAGAACCGGGGAGCTGTTTTTT.

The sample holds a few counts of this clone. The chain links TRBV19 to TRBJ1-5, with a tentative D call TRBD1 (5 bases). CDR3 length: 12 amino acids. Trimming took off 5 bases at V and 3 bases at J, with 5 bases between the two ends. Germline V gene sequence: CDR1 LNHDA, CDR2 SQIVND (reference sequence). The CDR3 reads CASSGANQPQHF. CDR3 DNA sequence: TGTGCCAGTAGTGGGGCCAATCAGCCCCAGCATTTT.

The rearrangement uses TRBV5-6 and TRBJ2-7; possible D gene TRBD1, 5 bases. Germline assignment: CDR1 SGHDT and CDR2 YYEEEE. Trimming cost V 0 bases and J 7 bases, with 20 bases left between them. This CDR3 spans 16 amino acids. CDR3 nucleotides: TGTGCCAGCAGCTTGGGAAGGATCCTACATCCAGGGGAGCAGTACTTC. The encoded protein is CASSLGRILHPGEQYF.

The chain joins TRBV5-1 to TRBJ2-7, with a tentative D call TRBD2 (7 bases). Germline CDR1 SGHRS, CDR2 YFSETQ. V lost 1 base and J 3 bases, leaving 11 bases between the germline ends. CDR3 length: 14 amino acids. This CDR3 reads CASSLYGGHYEQYF. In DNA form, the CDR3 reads TGCGCCAGCAGCTTGTACGGGGGGCACTACGAGCAGTACTTC. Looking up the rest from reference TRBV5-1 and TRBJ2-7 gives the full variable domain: KAGVTQTPRYLIKTRGQQVTLSCSPISGHRSVSWYQQTPGQGLQFLFEYFSETQRNKGNFPGRFSGRQFSNSRSEMNVSTLELGDSALYLCASSLYGGHYEQYFGPGTRLTVT.

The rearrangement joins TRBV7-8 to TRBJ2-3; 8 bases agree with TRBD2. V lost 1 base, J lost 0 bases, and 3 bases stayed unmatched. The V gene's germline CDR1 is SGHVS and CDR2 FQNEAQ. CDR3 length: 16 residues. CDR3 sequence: CASSLGVAGSTDTQYF. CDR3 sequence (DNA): TGTGCCAGCAGCTTAGGGGTAGCGGGGAGCACAGATACGCAGTATTTT. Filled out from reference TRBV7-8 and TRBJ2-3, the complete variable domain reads GAGVSQSPRYKVAKRGQDVALRCDPISGHVSLFWYQQALGQGPEFLTYFQNEAQLDKSGLPSDRFFAERPEGSVSTLKIQRTQQEDSAVYLCASSLGVAGSTDTQYFGPGTRLTVL.

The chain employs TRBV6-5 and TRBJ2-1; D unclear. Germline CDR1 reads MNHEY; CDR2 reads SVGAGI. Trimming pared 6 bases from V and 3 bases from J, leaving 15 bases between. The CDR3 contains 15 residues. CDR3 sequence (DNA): TGTGCCAGCAGCGCACGGTGGGTCGGCTACAATGAGCAGTTCTTC. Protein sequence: CASSARWVGYNEQFF.

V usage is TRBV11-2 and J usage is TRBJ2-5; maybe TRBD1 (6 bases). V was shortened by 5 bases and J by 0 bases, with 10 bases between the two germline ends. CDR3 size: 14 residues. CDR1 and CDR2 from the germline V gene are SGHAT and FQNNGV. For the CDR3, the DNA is TGTGCCAGCAGCCCGACAGGACACCAAGAGACCCAGTACTTC. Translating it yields CASSPTGHQETQYF.

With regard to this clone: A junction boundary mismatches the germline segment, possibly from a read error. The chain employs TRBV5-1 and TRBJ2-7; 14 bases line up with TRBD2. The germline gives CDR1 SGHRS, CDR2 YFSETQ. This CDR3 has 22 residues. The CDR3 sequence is CATSSWGSRTGLAGATTYEQYF. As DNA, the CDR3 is TGCGCCACCAGCTCCTGGGGTAGCCGTACGGGACTAGCGGGGGCGACAACCTACGAGCAGTACTTC.

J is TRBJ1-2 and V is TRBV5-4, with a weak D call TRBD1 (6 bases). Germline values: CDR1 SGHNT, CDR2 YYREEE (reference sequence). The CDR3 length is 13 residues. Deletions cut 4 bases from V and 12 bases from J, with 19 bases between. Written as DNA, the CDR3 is TGTGCCAGCAGCCGCAACAGGGAAGGGGCGGACACCTTC. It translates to CASSRNREGADTF.

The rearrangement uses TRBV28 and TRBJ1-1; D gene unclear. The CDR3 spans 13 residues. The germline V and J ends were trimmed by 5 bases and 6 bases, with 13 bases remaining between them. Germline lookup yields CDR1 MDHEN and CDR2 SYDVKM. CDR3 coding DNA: TGTGCCAGCAGTAAGACGGATGTCGCTGAAGCTTTCTTT. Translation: CASSKTDVAEAFF.

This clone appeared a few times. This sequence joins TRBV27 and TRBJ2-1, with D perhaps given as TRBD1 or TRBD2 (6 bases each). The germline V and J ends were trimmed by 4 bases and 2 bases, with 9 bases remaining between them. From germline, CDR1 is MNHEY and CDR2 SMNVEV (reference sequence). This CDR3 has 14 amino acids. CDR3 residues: CASSSGATYNEQFF. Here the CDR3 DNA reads TGTGCCAGCAGTTCGGGGGCCACCTACAATGAGCAGTTCTTC.

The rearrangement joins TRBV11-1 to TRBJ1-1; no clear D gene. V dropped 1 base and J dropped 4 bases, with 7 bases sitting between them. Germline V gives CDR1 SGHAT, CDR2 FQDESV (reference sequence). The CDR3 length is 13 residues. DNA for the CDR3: TGTGCCAGCAGCTTAGTCTTCGTCACTGAAGCTTTCTTT. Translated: CASSLVFVTEAFF.

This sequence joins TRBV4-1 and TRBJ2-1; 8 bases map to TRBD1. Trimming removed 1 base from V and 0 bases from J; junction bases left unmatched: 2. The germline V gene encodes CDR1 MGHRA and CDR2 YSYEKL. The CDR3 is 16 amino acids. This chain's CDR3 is CASSQVQGASYNEQFF. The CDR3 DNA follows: TGCGCCAGCAGCCAAGTGCAGGGGGCCTCCTACAATGAGCAGTTCTTC.

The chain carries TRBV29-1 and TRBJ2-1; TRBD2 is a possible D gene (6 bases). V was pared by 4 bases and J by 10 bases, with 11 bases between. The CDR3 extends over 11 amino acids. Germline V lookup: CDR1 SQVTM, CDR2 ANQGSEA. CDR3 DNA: TGCAGCGTTGGCCTGGAGGGGGAGCAGTTCTTC. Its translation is CSVGLEGEQFF.